This T cell receptor (beta chain) was sequenced in a study of cytotoxic CD8 clonotypes in ibrutinib-treated CLL. The study's findings and limits: Sustained-remission and progressing patients' sampling times differed. Researchers report that baseline clonality outpaced age-matched healthy donors and tracked circulating CD8+ T-cell counts.

TCRdb keeps only in-frame clones here, not all; method: immunoSEQ multiplex PCR. The table lists approximately 92,000 clones, around 77% of them singletons. Notes on this clone: As yet, its antigen is unknown.

The receptor's source is a human donor with chronic lymphocytic leukemia. The sample in question was PBMCs, obtained after 24 months of ibrutinib treatment.

In nucleotides, the CDR3 is TGTGCCAGCAGTTTACAACCGGGAGGACAACAAGAGACCCAGTACTTC. This translates into CASSLQPGGQQETQYF. The chain carries TRBV27 and TRBJ2-5, with 7 bases identical to TRBD2. V was clipped by 2 bases and J by 2 bases; unmatched bases: 8. From germline, CDR1 is MNHEY and CDR2 SMNVEV (reference sequence). The CDR3 covers 16 residues.